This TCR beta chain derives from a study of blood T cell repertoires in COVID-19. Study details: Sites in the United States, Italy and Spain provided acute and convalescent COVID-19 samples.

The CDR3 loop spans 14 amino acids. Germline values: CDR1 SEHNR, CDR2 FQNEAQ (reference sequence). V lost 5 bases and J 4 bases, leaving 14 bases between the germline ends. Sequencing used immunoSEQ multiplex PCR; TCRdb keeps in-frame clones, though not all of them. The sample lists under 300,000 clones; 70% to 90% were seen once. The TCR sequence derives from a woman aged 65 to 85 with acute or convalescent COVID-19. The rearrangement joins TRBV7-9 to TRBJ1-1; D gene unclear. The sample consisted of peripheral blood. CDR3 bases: TGTGCCAGCAGCCCGTTGGCGGGGTCCACTGAAGCTTTCTTT. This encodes CASSPLAGSTEAFF.